The rows below give T cell receptor beta chains drawn from one sample of a study of T cells in tuberculosis. The data were produced by immunoSEQ multiplex PCR, yet TCRdb's version contains in-frame clones alone and is incomplete. Of fewer than 11,000 clones listed, roughly 94% are singletons. The sample consisted of PBMCs. All receptors derive from an adult with tuberculosis. Both conserved end residues are part of each CDR3. The order of the fields is clone size, V gene, J gene, CDR3 protein. Clone size is shown for a subset of rows, as once, few, many or a class of expanded clone.

>NA|TRBV4-1|TRBJ2-5
CASSHPKEGLAGDGETQYF
>NA|TRBV28|TRBJ1-5
CASSAIYRGIDNQPQHF
>NA|TRBV19|TRBJ2-5
CASSIRYQETQYF
>large|TRBV5-8|TRBJ2-4
CASSLGLSIAKNIQYF
>NA|TRBV4-2|TRBJ2-3
CASSHSGGATDTQYF
>NA|TRBV19|TRBJ2-1
CASSPRTTPSYNEQFF
>NA|TRBV9|TRBJ2-5
CASSVGTSSVETQYF
>NA|TRBV5-6|TRBJ2-1
CASSFGGNEQFF
>NA|TRBV5-4|TRBJ1-1
CASSLVIEGTEAFF
>NA|TRBV5-6|TRBJ2-1
CASSLGAGTYNEQFF
>NA|TRBV28|TRBJ1-2
CASRLREARGYTF
>once|TRBV5-8|TRBJ2-4
CASSPGQTLAKNIQYF
>NA|TRBV6-1|TRBJ2-5
CASPGLARETQYF
>NA|TRBV18|TRBJ1-2
CASSPPGFDGYTF
>NA|TRBV5-1|TRBJ2-5
CASSLGVSQETQYF
>NA|TRBV4-2|TRBJ2-1
CASSQDSLTSYNEQFF
>NA|TRBV10-3|TRBJ2-3
CAIRGADTQYF
>NA|TRBV11-2|TRBJ2-3
CASSDRDRVRDTQYF
>NA|TRBV27|TRBJ2-7
CASSGGASSYEQYF
>NA|TRBV2|TRBJ2-5
CASSAMDAGRETQYF
>NA|TRBV5-4|TRBJ1-2
CASSLKTPGYGYTF
>NA|TRBV7-8|TRBJ2-1
CASTLIRDLTYNEQFF
>NA|TRBV19|TRBJ1-1
CASSVDRSNTEAFF
>NA|TRBV30|TRBJ1-6
CAWSFWQGDSPLHF
>NA|TRBV6-1|TRBJ1-5
CASSEAGGEPQPQHF
>NA|TRBV2|TRBJ2-7
CASSPDLAGVTGEQYF
>NA|TRBV11-2|TRBJ1-2
CASSLKPGQGAPGYTF
>NA|TRBV11-2|TRBJ2-1
CASSLVRGGPYNEQFF
>NA|TRBV4-2|TRBJ1-3
CASSQDPRPHSSGNTIYF
>NA|TRBV5-1|TRBJ1-1
CASSLAGGQGTEAFF
>NA|TRBV27|TRBJ1-2
CASSEGRGYTF
>NA|TRBV6-5|TRBJ2-1
CASRGQGSQFF
>NA|TRBV30|TRBJ1-1
CAWMGANPPNTEAFF
>NA|TRBV19|TRBJ1-1
CASTWTGYTEAFF
>NA|TRBV5-1|TRBJ2-1
CASSPSSGTPEQFF
>NA|TRBV5-6|TRBJ1-1
CASSLLRVTEAFF
>NA|TRBV30|TRBJ2-3
CAWSPGLAGGRDTQYF
>NA|TRBV12-5|TRBJ1-1
CASGLSTGAYHTEAFF
>once|TRBV2|TRBJ1-2
CASTARWRQSLYGYTF
>NA|TRBV7-8|TRBJ1-1
CASRPLGQLNTEAFF
>NA|TRBV5-1|TRBJ1-3
CASSSGQGAAGNTIYF
>NA|TRBV2|TRBJ2-7
CASRRGSSSYEQYF
>NA|TRBV12-5|TRBJ2-5
CASGLGEARMTQYF
>NA|TRBV5-4|TRBJ2-5
CASSSRGETQYF
>NA|TRBV7-2|TRBJ1-5
CASSSGDQPQHF
>NA|TRBV5-1|TRBJ2-1
CASSFVAGGNNEQFF
>NA|TRBV5-4|TRBJ2-3
CASSSDRGRPDTQYF
>NA|TRBV25-1|TRBJ1-1
CASSESGTGKTEAFF
>NA|TRBV9|TRBJ1-2
CASSVGGGGSLTNYGYTF
>once|TRBV6-1|TRBJ2-7
CASSELQAISYEQYF
>NA|TRBV11-2|TRBJ2-1
CASSLDAGSPFF